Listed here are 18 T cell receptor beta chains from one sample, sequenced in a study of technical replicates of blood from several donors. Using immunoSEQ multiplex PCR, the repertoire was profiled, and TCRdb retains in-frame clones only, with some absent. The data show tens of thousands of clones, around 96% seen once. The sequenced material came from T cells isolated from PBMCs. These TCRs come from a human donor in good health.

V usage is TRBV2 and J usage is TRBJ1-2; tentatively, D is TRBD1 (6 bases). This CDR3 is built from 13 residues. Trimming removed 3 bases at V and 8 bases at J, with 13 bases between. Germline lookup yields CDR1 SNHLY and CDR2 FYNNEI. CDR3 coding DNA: TGTGCCAGCAGTGACGGGGGGCTCGGCGGCTACACCTTC. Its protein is CASSDGGLGGYTF.

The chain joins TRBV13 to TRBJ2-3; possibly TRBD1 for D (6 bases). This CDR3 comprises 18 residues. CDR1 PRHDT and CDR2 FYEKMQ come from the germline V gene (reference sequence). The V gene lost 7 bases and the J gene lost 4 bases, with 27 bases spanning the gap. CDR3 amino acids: CASIQGTLGLAGADTQYF. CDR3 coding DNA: TGTGCCAGCATCCAGGGGACCCTTGGGCTAGCCGGGGCAGATACGCAGTATTTT.

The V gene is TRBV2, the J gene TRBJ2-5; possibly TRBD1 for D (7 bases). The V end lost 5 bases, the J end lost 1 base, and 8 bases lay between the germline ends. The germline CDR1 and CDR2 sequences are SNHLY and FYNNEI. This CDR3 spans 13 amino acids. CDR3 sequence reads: CASSQGGQETQYF. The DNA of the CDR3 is TGTGCCAGCAGTCAGGGGGGCCAAGAGACCCAGTACTTC. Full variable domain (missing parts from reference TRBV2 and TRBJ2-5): EPEVTQTPSHQVTQMGQEVILRCVPISNHLYFYWYRQILGQKVEFLVSFYNNEISEKSEIFDDQFSVERPDGSNFTLKIRSTKLEDSAMYFCASSQGGQETQYFGPGTRLLVL.

The CDR3 DNA is TGTGCCAGCAGTGAGATGGACATAGGCTACAATGAGCAGTTCTTC. Amino acids: CASSEMDIGYNEQFF. This chain links TRBV2 with TRBJ2-1; a weak D match, TRBD1 (5 bases). The CDR3 spans 15 residues. CDR1 and CDR2 from the germline V gene are SNHLY and FYNNEI. Trimming took off 3 bases at V and 3 bases at J, with 12 bases between the two ends.

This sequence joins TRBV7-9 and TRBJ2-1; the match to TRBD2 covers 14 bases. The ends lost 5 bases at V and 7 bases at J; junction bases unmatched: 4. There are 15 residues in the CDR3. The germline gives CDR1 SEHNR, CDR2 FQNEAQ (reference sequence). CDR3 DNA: TGTGCCAGCAGCGAGGGACTAGCGGGGGTTAATGAGCAGTTCTTC. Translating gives CASSEGLAGVNEQFF.

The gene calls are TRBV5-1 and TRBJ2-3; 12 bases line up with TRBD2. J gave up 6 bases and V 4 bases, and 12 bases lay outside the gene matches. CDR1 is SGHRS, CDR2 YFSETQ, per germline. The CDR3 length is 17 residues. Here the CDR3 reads CASSPRGLTSGGDTQYF. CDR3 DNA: TGCGCCAGCAGCCCCCGGGGCCTGACTAGCGGGGGTGATACGCAGTATTTT. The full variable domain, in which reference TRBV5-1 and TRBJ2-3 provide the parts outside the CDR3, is KAGVTQTPRYLIKTRGQQVTLSCSPISGHRSVSWYQQTPGQGLQFLFEYFSETQRNKGNFPGRFSGRQFSNSRSEMNVSTLELGDSALYLCASSPRGLTSGGDTQYFGPGTRLTVL.

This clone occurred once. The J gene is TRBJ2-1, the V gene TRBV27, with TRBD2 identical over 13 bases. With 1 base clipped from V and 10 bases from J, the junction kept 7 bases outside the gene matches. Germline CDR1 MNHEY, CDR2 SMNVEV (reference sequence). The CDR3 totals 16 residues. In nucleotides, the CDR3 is TGTGCCAGCAGTTTATTTGGACTAGCGGGAGCTCGGGAGCAGTTCTTC. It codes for CASSLFGLAGAREQFF.

CDR3 loop: CASSPQGGQETQYF. CDR3 DNA: TGTGCCAGCAGCCCGCAGGGAGGCCAAGAGACCCAGTACTTC. This chain links TRBV7-9 with TRBJ2-5, with TRBD2 as a possible D gene (6 bases). CDR1 is SEHNR and CDR2 is FQNEAQ in the germline V gene (reference sequence). CDR3 length: 14 residues. The V end was cut by 5 bases, the J end by 1 base, with 11 bases between.

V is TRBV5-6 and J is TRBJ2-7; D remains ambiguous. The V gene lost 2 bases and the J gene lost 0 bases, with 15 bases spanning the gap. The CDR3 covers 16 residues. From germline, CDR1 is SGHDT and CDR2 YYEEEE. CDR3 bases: TGTGCCAGCAGCTTTTCCCTAGGCATCACCTCCTACGAGCAGTACTTC. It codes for CASSFSLGITSYEQYF.

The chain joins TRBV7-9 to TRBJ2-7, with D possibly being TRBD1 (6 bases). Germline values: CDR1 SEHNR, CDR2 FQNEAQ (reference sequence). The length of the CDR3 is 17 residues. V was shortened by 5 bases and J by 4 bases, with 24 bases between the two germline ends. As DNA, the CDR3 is TGTGCCAGCAGCCCGGTACCACAGGGCCGGAGCTTTTACGAGCAGTACTTC. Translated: CASSPVPQGRSFYEQYF.

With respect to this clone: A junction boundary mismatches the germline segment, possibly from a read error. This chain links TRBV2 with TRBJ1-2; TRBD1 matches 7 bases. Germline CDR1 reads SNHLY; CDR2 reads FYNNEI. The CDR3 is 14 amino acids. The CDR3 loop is CASIGDSFHYGYAF. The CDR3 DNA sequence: TGTGCCAGCATTGGGGACAGCTTCCACTATGGCTACGCCTTC.

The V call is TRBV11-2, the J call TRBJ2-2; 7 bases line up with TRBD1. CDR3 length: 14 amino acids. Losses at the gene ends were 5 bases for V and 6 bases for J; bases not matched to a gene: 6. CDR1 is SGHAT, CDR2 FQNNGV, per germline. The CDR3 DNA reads TGTGCCAGCAGCAACCCCGACAGGGCCGGGGAGCTGTTTTTT. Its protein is CASSNPDRAGELFF.

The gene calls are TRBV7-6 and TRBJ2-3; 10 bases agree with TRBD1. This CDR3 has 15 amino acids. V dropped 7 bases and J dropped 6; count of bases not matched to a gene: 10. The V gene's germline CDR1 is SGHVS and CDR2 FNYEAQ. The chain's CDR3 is CASNAGGQGWDTQYF. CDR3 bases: TGTGCCAGCAACGCGGGGGGACAGGGGTGGGATACGCAGTATTTT.

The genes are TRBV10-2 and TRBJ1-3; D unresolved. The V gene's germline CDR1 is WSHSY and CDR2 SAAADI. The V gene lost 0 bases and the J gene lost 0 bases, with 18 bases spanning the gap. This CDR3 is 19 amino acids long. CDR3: CASSESGILGLSSGNTIYF. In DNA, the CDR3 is TGCGCCAGCAGTGAGTCCGGGATTTTGGGGTTGAGCTCTGGAAACACCATATATTTT.

The CDR3 is CASRGGFLEKLFF. CDR3 DNA: TGTGCCAGCCGTGGGGGGTTCCTTGAAAAACTGTTTTTT. This rearrangement joins TRBV7-9 to TRBJ1-4; D perhaps matches TRBD1 (5 bases). The germline CDR1 and CDR2 sequences are SEHNR and FQNEAQ (reference sequence). The CDR3 sequence is 13 residues long. Trimming removed 8 bases at V and 7 bases at J, with 14 bases between.

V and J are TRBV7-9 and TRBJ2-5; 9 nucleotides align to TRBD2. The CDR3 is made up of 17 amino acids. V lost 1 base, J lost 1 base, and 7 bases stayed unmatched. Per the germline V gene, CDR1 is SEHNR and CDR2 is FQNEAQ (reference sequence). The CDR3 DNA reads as TGTGCCAGCAGCTTAGGAGATAGCGGGAGTCGCCAAGAGACCCAGTACTTC. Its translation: CASSLGDSGSRQETQYF.

Here the CDR3 reads CASSLVDRVTSGGWNEQFF. Written as DNA, the CDR3 is TGCGCCAGCAGCTTGGTGGACCGCGTTACTAGCGGGGGTTGGAATGAGCAGTTCTTC. The rearrangement joins TRBV5-1 to TRBJ2-1, with 11 nucleotides matching TRBD2. Germline V lookup: CDR1 SGHRS, CDR2 YFSETQ. V shed 0 bases, J shed 7 bases, and the junction held 15 bases outside the gene matches. The CDR3 totals 19 residues.

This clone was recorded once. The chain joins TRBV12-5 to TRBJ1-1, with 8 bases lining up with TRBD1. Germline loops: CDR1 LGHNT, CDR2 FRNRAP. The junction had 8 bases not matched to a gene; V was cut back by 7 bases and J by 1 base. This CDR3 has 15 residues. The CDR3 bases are TGTGCTAGTGCCCCGCTGACAGGGGAGAACACTGAAGCTTTCTTT. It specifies CASAPLTGENTEAFF. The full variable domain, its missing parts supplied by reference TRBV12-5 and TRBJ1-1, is DARVTQTPRHKVTEMGQEVTMRCQPILGHNTVFWYRQTMMQGLELLAYFRNRAPLDDSGMPKDRFSAEMPDATLATLKIQPSEPRDSAVYFCASAPLTGENTEAFFGQGTRLTVV.